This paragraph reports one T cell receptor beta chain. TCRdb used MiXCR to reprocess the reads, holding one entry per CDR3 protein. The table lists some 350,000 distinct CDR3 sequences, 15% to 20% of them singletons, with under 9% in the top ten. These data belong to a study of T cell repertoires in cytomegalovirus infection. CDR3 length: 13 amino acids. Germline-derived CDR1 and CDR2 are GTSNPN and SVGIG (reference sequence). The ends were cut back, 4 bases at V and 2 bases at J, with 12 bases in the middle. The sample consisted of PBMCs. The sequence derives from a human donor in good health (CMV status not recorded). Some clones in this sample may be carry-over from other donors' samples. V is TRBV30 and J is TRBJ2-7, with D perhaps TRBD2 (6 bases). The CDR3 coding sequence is TGTGCCTGGACGGGGGTGATGCCCTACGAGCAGTACTTC. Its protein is CAWTGVMPYEQYF.